This is a list of T cell receptor beta chains from one sample in a study of blood T cell repertoires in COVID-19. Assay: immunoSEQ multiplex PCR; the TCRdb copy retains only in-frame clones and omits some. Here the sample spans 90,000 to 140,000 clones, around 84% being singletons. Specimen: peripheral blood. These TCRs come from an elderly woman with acute or convalescent COVID-19. The CDR3 runs from the conserved cysteine through the conserved F or W. D genes are given only for firm matches. Clone size, where shown, is once, few, many, or a class for clones that have expanded.

DNA,CDR3,V,size,J,D
TGCGCCAGCAGCTTGGGCGCACAGGGCGGCGAAGCTTTCTTT,CASSLGAQGGEAFF,TRBV5-1,NA,TRBJ1-1,NA
TGTGCCAGCACAGCAAACGGACTAGCGGCTAGCACAGATACGCAGTATTTT,CASTANGLAASTDTQYF,TRBV7-2,NA,TRBJ2-3,TRBD2
TGCGCCAGCAGCGCAGCGGGAGAGGGTGAGCAGTACTTC,CASSAAGEGEQYF,TRBV5-1,once,TRBJ2-7,TRBD2
TGTGCCACCAAGCCCGACACTCGGACTAGCGGGACTAGCACAGATACGCAGTATTTT,CATKPDTRTSGTSTDTQYF,TRBV19,NA,TRBJ2-3,TRBD2
TGTGCCAGCACGGGCAGGGGAGATGGCTACACCTTC,CASTGRGDGYTF,TRBV6-5,NA,TRBJ1-2,NA
TGTGCCAGCAGCCTCGGGGGGAGCCGCACAGATACGCAGTATTTT,CASSLGGSRTDTQYF,TRBV11-3,NA,TRBJ2-3,TRBD2
TGTGCCAGCTCACCCATCCTTCGACAGGAGCTTAACTATGGCTACACCTTC,CASSPILRQELNYGYTF,TRBV18,NA,TRBJ1-2,NA
TGTGCCAGCAGCGTAGCAGGGTTAGCGGGTGATGAGCAGTTCTTC,CASSVAGLAGDEQFF,TRBV9,once,TRBJ2-1,TRBD2
TGTGCCAGCAGTTTATCCCCCCTGAAAGAAACCTACTACGAGCAGTACTTC,CASSLSPLKETYYEQYF,TRBV27,NA,TRBJ2-7,NA
TGTGCCAGCAGCCCCTATGTGAACACTGAAGCTTTCTTT,CASSPYVNTEAFF,TRBV11-3,NA,TRBJ1-1,NA
TGTGCCAGCAGCCGGGGACTAGCGGACAATGAGCAGTTCTTC,CASSRGLADNEQFF,TRBV5-4,once,TRBJ2-1,TRBD2
TGTGCCAGCAGCACCGCCGGGGAGAATGGCTACACCTTC,CASSTAGENGYTF,TRBV21-1,NA,TRBJ1-2,NA
TGCAGCGTTCTACAGGGAATGGAGACCCAGTACTTC,CSVLQGMETQYF,TRBV29-1,NA,TRBJ2-5,NA
TGCGCCAGCACCTCCCTTCGGGTGGGCACTGAAGCTTTCTTT,CASTSLRVGTEAFF,TRBV5-1,NA,TRBJ1-1,NA
TGTGCCAGCAGCTTAGGGTCGGTTAGCTCCTACAATGAGCAGTTCTTC,CASSLGSVSSYNEQFF,TRBV7-2,NA,TRBJ2-1,NA
TGTGCCAGCAGCTTAGCCGGGGGGAGGGATACGCAGTATTTT,CASSLAGGRDTQYF,TRBV7-2,NA,TRBJ2-3,TRBD2
TGTGCCAGCAGTGAGGGGGGAGCCGGGACAGGTATGAATACGCAGTATTTT,CASSEGGAGTGMNTQYF,TRBV2,NA,TRBJ2-3,TRBD1
TGTGCCAGCAGTTTATCAGGCAACACTGGAAACACCATATATTTT,CASSLSGNTGNTIYF,TRBV28,NA,TRBJ1-3,NA
TGTGCCAGCAGCTCACGGGATTCTGGGGCCAACGTCCTGACTTTC,CASSSRDSGANVLTF,TRBV5-4,NA,TRBJ2-6,NA
TGTGCCAGCAGCTTGAGGATGGGGGGGACTGAAGCTTTCTTT,CASSLRMGGTEAFF,TRBV5-6,NA,TRBJ1-1,NA
TGTGCCAGCAGGGGGGGACTAGGGCCCGGGGAGCTGTTTTTT,CASRGGLGPGELFF,TRBV2,NA,TRBJ2-2,TRBD2
TGTGCCAGCGGGACAGGGAAAGGGAGCCAGCCCCAGCATTTT,CASGTGKGSQPQHF,TRBV6-6,NA,TRBJ1-5,TRBD1
TGTGCCATCAAGCCTTTTTGGGACAGTCCCTACAATGAGCAGTTCTTC,CAIKPFWDSPYNEQFF,TRBV10-3,NA,TRBJ2-1,TRBD1
TGCGCCAGCAGCTCCGGGACTAGCGGGAGGTCCCGATCCTACAATGAGCAGTTCTTC,CASSSGTSGRSRSYNEQFF,TRBV5-1,once,TRBJ2-1,TRBD2
TGTGCCAGCAGCCGACTAGCGGTCCAAGAGACCCAGTACTTC,CASSRLAVQETQYF,TRBV5-4,few,TRBJ2-5,TRBD2
TGTGCCATAGGGACAGGGGATAGCAATCAGCCCCAGCATTTT,CAIGTGDSNQPQHF,TRBV10-3,NA,TRBJ1-5,TRBD1
TGTGCCAGCAGTTTTATAGGATGGAGCACTGAAGCTTTCTTT,CASSFIGWSTEAFF,TRBV28,NA,TRBJ1-1,NA
TGTGCCAGCAGCTTGGCCTACAGGGGGGGCGATGGCTACACCTTC,CASSLAYRGGDGYTF,TRBV5-5,NA,TRBJ1-2,TRBD1
TGTGCCAGCAGTGACATGACTAGCGGGAGGTCCTTCTCCACAGATACGCAGTATTTT,CASSDMTSGRSFSTDTQYF,TRBV6-1,NA,TRBJ2-3,TRBD2
TGCGCCAGCAGCCAAGATCGTCTAGCGGCAGTAACATGGGGTAGCACAGATACGCAGTATTTT,CASSQDRLAAVTWGSTDTQYF,TRBV4-1,NA,TRBJ2-3,TRBD2
TGTGCCAGCTCACCAGGGCTTTCCACAGATACGCAGTATTTT,CASSPGLSTDTQYF,TRBV18,NA,TRBJ2-3,NA